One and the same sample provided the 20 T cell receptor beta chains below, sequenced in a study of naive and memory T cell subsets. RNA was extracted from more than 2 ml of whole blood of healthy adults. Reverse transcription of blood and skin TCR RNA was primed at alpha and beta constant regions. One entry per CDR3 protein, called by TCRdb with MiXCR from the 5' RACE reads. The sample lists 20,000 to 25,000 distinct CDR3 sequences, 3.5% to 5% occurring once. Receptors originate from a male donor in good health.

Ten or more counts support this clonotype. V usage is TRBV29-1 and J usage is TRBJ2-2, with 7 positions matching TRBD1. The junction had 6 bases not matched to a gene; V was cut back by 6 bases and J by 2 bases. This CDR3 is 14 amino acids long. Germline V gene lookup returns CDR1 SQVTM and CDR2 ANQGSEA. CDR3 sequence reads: CSVRTGINTGELFF. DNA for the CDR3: TGCAGCGTACGGACAGGAATAAACACCGGGGAGCTGTTTTTT.

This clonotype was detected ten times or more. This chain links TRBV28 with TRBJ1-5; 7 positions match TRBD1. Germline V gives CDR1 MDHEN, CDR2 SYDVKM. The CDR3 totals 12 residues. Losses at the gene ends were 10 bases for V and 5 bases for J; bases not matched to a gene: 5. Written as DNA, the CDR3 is TGTGCCACAGGGGGGCGAGATCAGCCCCAGCATTTT. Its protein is CATGGRDQPQHF.

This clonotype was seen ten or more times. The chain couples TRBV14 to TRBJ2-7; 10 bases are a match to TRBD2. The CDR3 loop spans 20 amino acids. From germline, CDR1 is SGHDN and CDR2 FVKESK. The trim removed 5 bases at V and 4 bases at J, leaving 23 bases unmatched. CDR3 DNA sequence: TGTGCCAGCAGCGACATCACGTCTTGGGCTAGCGGGAGTGGTGCGTACGAGCAGTACTTC. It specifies CASSDITSWASGSGAYEQYF.

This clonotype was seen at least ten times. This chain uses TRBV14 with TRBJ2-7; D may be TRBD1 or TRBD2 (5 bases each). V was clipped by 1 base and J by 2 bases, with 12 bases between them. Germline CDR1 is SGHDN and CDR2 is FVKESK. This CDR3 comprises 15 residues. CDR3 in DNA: TGTGCCAGCAGCCAAGCCCCGGGACGGACCTACGAGCAGTACTTC. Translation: CASSQAPGRTYEQYF. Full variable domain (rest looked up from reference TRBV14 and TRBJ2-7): EAGVTQFPSHSVIEKGQTVTLRCDPISGHDNLYWYRRVMGKEIKFLLHFVKESKQDESGMPNNRFLAERTGGTYSTLKVQPAELEDSGVYFCASSQAPGRTYEQYFGPGTRLTVT.

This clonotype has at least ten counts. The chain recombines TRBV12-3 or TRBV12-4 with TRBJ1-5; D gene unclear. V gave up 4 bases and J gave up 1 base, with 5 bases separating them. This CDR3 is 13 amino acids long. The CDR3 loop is CASSYHSNQPQHF. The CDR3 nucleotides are TGTGCCAGCAGTTATCACAGCAATCAGCCCCAGCATTTT.

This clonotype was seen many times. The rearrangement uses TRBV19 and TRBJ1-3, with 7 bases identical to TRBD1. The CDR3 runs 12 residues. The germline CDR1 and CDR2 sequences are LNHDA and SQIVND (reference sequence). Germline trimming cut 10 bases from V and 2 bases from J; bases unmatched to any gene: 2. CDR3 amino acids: CATTGAGNTIYF. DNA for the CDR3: TGTGCCACCACAGGGGCTGGAAACACCATATATTTT.

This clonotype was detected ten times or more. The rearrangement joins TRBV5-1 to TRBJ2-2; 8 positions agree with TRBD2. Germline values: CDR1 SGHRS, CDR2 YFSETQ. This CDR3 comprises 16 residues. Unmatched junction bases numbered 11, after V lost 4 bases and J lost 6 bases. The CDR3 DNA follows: TGCGCCAGCAGCCCTGGAGCGGGAGTTAGCGCCGGGGAGCTGTTTTTT. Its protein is CASSPGAGVSAGELFF.

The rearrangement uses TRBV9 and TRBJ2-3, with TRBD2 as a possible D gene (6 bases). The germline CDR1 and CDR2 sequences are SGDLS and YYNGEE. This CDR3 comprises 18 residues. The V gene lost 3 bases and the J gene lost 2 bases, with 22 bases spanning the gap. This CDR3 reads CASSAPDGGLHSTDTQYF. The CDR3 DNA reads TGTGCCAGCAGCGCGCCTGATGGAGGGCTCCACTCCACAGATACGCAGTATTTT. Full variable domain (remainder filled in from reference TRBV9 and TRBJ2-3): DSGVTQTPKHLITATGQRVTLRCSPRSGDLSVYWYQQSLDQGLQFLIQYYNGEERAKGNILERFSAQQFPDLHSELNLSSLELGDSALYFCASSAPDGGLHSTDTQYFGPGTRLTVL.

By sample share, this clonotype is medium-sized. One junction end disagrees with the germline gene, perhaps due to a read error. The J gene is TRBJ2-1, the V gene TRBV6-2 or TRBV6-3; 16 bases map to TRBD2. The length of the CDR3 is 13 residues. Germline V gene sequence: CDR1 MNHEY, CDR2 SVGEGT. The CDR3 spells CASSYGTSGGAVF. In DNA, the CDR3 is TGTGCCAGCAGTTACGGGACTAGCGGGGGGGCGGTCTTC.

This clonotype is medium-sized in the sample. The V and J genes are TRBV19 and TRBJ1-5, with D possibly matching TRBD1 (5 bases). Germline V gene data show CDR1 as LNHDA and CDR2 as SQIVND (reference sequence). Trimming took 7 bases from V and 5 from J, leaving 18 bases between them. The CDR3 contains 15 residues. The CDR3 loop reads CASNLNPDSHQPQHF. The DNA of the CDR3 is TGTGCCAGTAACCTAAATCCCGACAGTCATCAGCCCCAGCATTTT.

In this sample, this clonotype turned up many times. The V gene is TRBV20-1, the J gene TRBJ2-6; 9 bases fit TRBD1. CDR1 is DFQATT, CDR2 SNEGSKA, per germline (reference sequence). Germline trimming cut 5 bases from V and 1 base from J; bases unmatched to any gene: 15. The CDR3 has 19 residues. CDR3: CSAPPRITGGLSGANVLTF. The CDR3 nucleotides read TGCAGTGCTCCGCCCCGTATCACAGGGGGCTTATCTGGGGCCAACGTCCTGACTTTC.

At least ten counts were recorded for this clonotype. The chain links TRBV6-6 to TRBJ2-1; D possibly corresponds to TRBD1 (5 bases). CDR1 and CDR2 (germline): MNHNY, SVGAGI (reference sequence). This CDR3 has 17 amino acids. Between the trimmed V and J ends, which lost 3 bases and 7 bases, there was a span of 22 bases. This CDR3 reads CASSYSVGASARNEQFF. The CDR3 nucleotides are TGTGCCAGCAGTTATTCGGTTGGGGCCAGCGCCCGGAATGAGCAGTTCTTC.

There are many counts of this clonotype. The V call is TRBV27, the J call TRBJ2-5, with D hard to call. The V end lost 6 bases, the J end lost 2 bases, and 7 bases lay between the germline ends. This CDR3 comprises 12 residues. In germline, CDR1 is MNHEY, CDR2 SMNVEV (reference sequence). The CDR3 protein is CASSPLQETQYF. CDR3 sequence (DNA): TGTGCCAGCAGCCCCCTACAAGAGACCCAGTACTTC.

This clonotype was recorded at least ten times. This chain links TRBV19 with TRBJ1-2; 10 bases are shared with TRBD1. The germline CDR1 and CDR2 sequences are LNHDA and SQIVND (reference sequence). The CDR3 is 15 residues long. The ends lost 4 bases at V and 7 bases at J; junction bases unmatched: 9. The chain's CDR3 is CASSSEGQGRSGYTF. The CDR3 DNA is TGTGCCAGTAGTAGCGAGGGACAGGGGCGAAGTGGCTACACCTTC. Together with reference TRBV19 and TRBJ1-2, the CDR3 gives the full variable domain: DGGITQSPKYLFRKEGQNVTLSCEQNLNHDAMYWYRQDPGQGLRLIYYSQIVNDFQKGDIAEGYSVSREKKESFPLTVTSAQKNPTAFYLCASSSEGQGRSGYTFGSGTRLTVV.

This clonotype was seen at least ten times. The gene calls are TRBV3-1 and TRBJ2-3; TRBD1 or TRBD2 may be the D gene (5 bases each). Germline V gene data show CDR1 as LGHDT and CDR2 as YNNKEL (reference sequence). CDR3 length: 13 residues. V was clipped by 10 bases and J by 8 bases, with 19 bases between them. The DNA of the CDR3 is TGTGCCACACGGGACCTAGGCTTGGGTACGCAGTATTTT. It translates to CATRDLGLGTQYF.

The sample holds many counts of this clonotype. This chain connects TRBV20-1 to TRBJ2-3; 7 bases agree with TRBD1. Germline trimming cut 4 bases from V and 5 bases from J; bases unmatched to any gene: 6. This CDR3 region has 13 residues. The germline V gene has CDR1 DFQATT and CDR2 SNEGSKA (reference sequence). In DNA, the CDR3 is TGCAGTGCTAACCCGACAGGGAGAGATACGCAGTATTTT. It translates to CSANPTGRDTQYF.

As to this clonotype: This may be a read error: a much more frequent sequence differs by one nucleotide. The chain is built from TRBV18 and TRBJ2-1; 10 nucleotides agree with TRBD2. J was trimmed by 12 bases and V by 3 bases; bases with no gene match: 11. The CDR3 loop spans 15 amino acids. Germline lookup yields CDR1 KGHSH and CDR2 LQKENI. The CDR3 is CASSPVAGGSSVQFF. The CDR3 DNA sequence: TGTGCCAGCTCACCGGTAGCGGGAGGTTCGAGTGTGCAGTTCTTC.

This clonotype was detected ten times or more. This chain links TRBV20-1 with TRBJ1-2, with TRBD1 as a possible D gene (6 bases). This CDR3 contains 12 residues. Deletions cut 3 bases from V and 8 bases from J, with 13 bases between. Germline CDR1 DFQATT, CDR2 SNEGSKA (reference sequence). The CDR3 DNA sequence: TGCAGTGCTAGGGAGGGGGAATTGGGCTACACCTTC. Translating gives CSAREGELGYTF.

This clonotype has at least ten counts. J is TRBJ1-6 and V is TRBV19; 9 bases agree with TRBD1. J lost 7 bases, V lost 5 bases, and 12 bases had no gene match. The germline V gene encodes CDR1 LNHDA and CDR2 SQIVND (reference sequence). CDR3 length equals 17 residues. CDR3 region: CASSSTGGISKNSPLHF. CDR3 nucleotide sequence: TGTGCCAGTAGTTCAACAGGGGGCATTTCCAAGAATTCACCCCTCCACTTT.

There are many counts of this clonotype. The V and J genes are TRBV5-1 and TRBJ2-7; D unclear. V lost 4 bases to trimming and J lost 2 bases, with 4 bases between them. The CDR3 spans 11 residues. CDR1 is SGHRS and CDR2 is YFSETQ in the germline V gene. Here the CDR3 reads CASSGTYEQYF. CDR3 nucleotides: TGCGCCAGCAGCGGCACCTACGAGCAGTACTTC.